This T cell receptor beta chain stems from a study of T-cell memory formation after mild COVID-19. This CDR3 has 15 residues. Trimming removed 1 base from V and 5 bases from J, with 16 bases in between. Germline assignment: CDR1 SGHRS and CDR2 YFSETQ. This clonotype was observed a few times. Its antigen is not known. Study conclusions and caveats: CD4+ bias marked clones expanding day 15 to 37, unlike balanced contracting clones. Whether day 37 second-wave clones are SARS-CoV-2-specific was not confirmed.

TCRalpha and TCRbeta libraries used 5'RACE with constant-segment primers and UMIs. TCRdb independently ran MiXCR on the 5' RACE reads; one entry per CDR3 protein. Among roughly 100,000 distinct CDR3 sequences listed, 15% to 20% were seen once. Source material: PBMCs or a T cell subset sorted from them (not recorded which). The V and J genes are TRBV5-1 and TRBJ2-7, with D perhaps TRBD1 or TRBD2 (6 bases each). The sequence was obtained from an adult woman who had mild COVID-19 (a few samples of this study predate the infection). Cell type and time point are not known. The CDR3, as DNA: TGCGCCAGCAGCTTGCGGGGGCCAGCTGGGGACGAGCAGTACTTC. Its translation is CASSLRGPAGDEQYF.